What follows is one T cell receptor beta chain and its context. Original methodology: Researchers report that nucleated cell counts were estimated from reference gene primer amplification. Clones were sequenced by immunoSEQ multiplex PCR, and TCRdb holds only the in-frame ones, with some missing. V, J and clone size derive from that table, while D and trimming were established from the DNA sequence. The table lists 210,000 or so clones, approximately 79% of them singletons, with approximately 5% in the top ten. The sample belongs to a study of blood T cell repertoires in COVID-19. At the level of the study: PBMCs, B-cell-depleted T cells, or T cells were the source of the cDNA or gDNA that made up the material.

CDR1 is LNHDA, CDR2 SQIVND, per germline (reference sequence). V lost 1 base, J lost 8 bases, and 15 bases lay in between. The CDR3 runs to 15 residues. The sequence was obtained from a human donor in a cohort sampled during active COVID-19. The material sequenced was peripheral blood. The chain couples TRBV19 to TRBJ2-1; a possible D gene is TRBD2 (6 bases). The CDR3 region has the DNA TGTGCCAGTAGTATAGGGTTCGGGAGTGGCGATGAGCAGTTCTTC. Translation: CASSIGFGSGDEQFF.